The 17 T cell receptor beta chains given below trace back to one sample, sequenced in a study of T-cell memory formation after mild COVID-19. A single record per CDR3 protein comes from TCRdb applying MiXCR to the 5' RACE reads. The table has just under 350,000 distinct CDR3 sequences, 10% to 15% seen once. Input material: PBMCs or a T cell subset sorted from them (not recorded which). Every receptor here comes from a young man who had mild COVID-19 (a few samples of this study predate the infection). Cell type and time point are not known.

Only a few counts were recorded for this clonotype. The rearrangement joins TRBV7-2 to TRBJ2-2, with TRBD2 matching over 8 bases. Germline loops: CDR1 SGHTA, CDR2 FQGNSA. CDR3 length: 13 residues. V was pared by 6 bases and J by 7 bases, with 4 bases of the junction left unmatched. This CDR3 is CASSRTSLGELFF. CDR3 nucleotide sequence: TGTGCCAGCAGTCGGACTAGCCTCGGGGAGCTGTTTTTT.

This clonotype came up a few times. The CDR3 here is CASSQAVLVNTGELFF. The CDR3 DNA reads as TGTGCCAGCAGCCAAGCGGTCCTCGTGAACACCGGGGAGCTGTTTTTT. J is TRBJ2-2 and V is TRBV3-1, with D unclear. Trimming shortened V by 1 base and J by 1 base, and 10 bases separated the two germline ends. CDR3 length equals 16 residues. Germline V gene sequence: CDR1 LGHDT, CDR2 YNNKEL (reference sequence).

In its sample, this clonotype was seen once. The chain recombines TRBV10-2 with TRBJ2-1; 10 bases map to TRBD2. Trimming took 0 bases from V and 8 from J; bases not matched to a gene: 7. This CDR3 comprises 16 residues. Germline V gene data show CDR1 as WSHSY and CDR2 as SAAADI. This CDR3 is CASSESGLAGAHEQFF. For the CDR3, the DNA is TGCGCCAGCAGTGAGTCAGGGCTAGCGGGAGCTCATGAGCAGTTCTTC.

The chain recombines TRBV6-1 with TRBJ2-1; TRBD1 might be the D (5 bases). CDR3 length: 14 residues. Germline lookup yields CDR1 MNHNS and CDR2 SASEGT. Trimming left V 0 bases short and J 6 bases short, with 9 bases between. In nucleotides, the CDR3 is TGTGCCAGCAGTGAAGCCTACAGGCCCAATGAGCAGTTCTTC. Encoded protein: CASSEAYRPNEQFF.

The chain's CDR3 is CSVSPGGGFGANVLTF. The DNA of the CDR3 is TGCAGCGTTTCTCCGGGAGGGGGGTTCGGGGCCAACGTCCTGACTTTC. This rearrangement joins TRBV29-1 to TRBJ2-6; 8 nucleotides line up with TRBD2. There are 16 residues in the CDR3. CDR1 is SQVTM, CDR2 ANQGSEA, per germline. The V and J ends lost 5 bases and 4 bases, in that order; junction bases with no gene match: 10.

This clonotype was picked up many times. The chain recombines TRBV7-2 with TRBJ1-6; D gene unclear. The V end was cut by 5 bases, the J end by 8 bases, with 13 bases between. The CDR3 length is 14 residues. Germline V gene lookup returns CDR1 SGHTA and CDR2 FQGNSA. In nucleotides, the CDR3 is TGTGCCAGCAGCCTTCGGGCGAGAGATTCACCCCTCCACTTT. Translated: CASSLRARDSPLHF. Full variable domain (missing parts from reference TRBV7-2 and TRBJ1-6): GAGVSQSPSNKVTEKGKDVELRCDPISGHTALYWYRQSLGQGLEFLIYFQGNSAPDKSGLPSDRFSAERTGGSVSTLTIQRTQQEDSAVYLCASSLRARDSPLHFGNGTRLTVT.

The chain carries TRBV20-1 and TRBJ2-1, with 9 bases fitting TRBD2. This CDR3 region has 15 residues. Germline V gene sequence: CDR1 DFQATT, CDR2 SNEGSKA (reference sequence). The ends lost 2 bases at V and 7 bases at J; junction bases unmatched: 9. The CDR3 loop is CSARLIAGVQNEQFF. The CDR3 region has the DNA TGCAGTGCTAGACTAATAGCGGGGGTACAGAATGAGCAGTTCTTC.

V usage is TRBV23-1 and J usage is TRBJ2-5, with D uncertain. TRBV23-1 is identified as an open reading frame with a role that is uncertain. The CDR3 is made up of 14 amino acids. Between the trimmed V and J ends, which lost 4 bases and 3 bases, there was a span of 12 bases. The CDR3 bases are TGCGCCAGCAGTCGTCGTCGTTTCAAAGAGACCCAGTACTTC. Amino acid sequence: CASSRRRFKETQYF.

The V call is TRBV27, the J call TRBJ1-1; D is perhaps TRBD1 (5 bases). This CDR3 contains 13 residues. V lost 6 bases to trimming and J lost 4 bases, with 12 bases between them. Looked up from germline, CDR1 is MNHEY and CDR2 is SMNVEV (reference sequence). CDR3 region: CASRTQGRTEAFF. CDR3 coding DNA: TGTGCCAGCAGGACGCAGGGTCGCACTGAAGCTTTCTTT.

This clonotype was counted between two and nine times. This chain joins TRBV12-3 or TRBV12-4 and TRBJ2-1, with a weak D call TRBD1 (5 bases). This CDR3 has 14 amino acids. With 2 bases removed from V and 4 bases from J, the gap between germline ends came to 9 bases. CDR3 sequence reads: CASSLTRTYNEQFF. CDR3 nucleotide sequence: TGTGCCAGCAGTTTAACCAGGACATACAATGAGCAGTTCTTC.

The V call is TRBV6-5, the J call TRBJ1-2; the D is unclear. This CDR3 contains 12 residues. Per germline, CDR1 MNHEY and CDR2 SVGAGI. Trimming cost V 8 bases and J 4 bases, with 11 bases left between them. The CDR3 region has the DNA TGTGCCAGCTACACTTCCGTCTATGGCTACACCTTC. Residues: CASYTSVYGYTF.

This clonotype was picked up a small number of times. This chain uses TRBV12-3 or TRBV12-4 with TRBJ1-1; weak D call: TRBD1 (5 bases). The ends were cut back, 3 bases at V and 6 bases at J, with 14 bases in the middle. The CDR3 is 14 residues long. In DNA, the CDR3 is TGTGCCAGCAGTTTCCGGAGGCGGGGGGCTGAAGCTTTCTTT. Protein product: CASSFRRRGAEAFF.

The rearrangement joins TRBV14 to TRBJ2-1; 12 bases agree with TRBD1. The V and J ends lost 2 bases and 6 bases, in that order; junction bases with no gene match: 5. The CDR3 consists of 16 residues. CDR1 SGHDN and CDR2 FVKESK come from the germline V gene. CDR3 region: CASSQRGTGGFNEQFF. The CDR3 region has the DNA TGTGCCAGCAGCCAACGTGGGACAGGGGGCTTCAATGAGCAGTTCTTC.

This clonotype has just a few counts. The chain carries TRBV6-5 and TRBJ1-2; the match to TRBD1 covers 7 bases. This CDR3 contains 14 residues. V dropped 0 bases and J dropped 7; count of bases not matched to a gene: 5. Germline values: CDR1 MNHEY, CDR2 SVGAGI. CDR3 sequence: CASSYSGRGLGYTF. CDR3 nucleotides: TGTGCCAGCAGTTACTCGGGGAGGGGGCTTGGCTACACCTTC.

The chain has TRBV11-2 and TRBJ2-2, with 7 bases lining up with TRBD1. CDR1 is SGHAT and CDR2 is FQNNGV in the germline V gene. V lost 3 bases and J lost 6; bases outside the gene matches: 1. The CDR3 loop spans 13 amino acids. CDR3 in DNA: TGTGCCAGCAGCTTCCAGGGGGCCGGGGAGCTGTTTTTT. Amino acids: CASSFQGAGELFF.

This clonotype occurred a few times. The rearrangement links TRBV7-9 to TRBJ2-7; possibly TRBD1 for D (5 bases). The CDR3 is 14 residues long. V was trimmed by 2 bases and J by 2 bases, leaving 10 bases between them. The germline V gene has CDR1 SEHNR and CDR2 FQNEAQ (reference sequence). Here the CDR3 reads CASSLPRETYEQYF. The CDR3 nucleotides read TGTGCCAGCAGCTTACCCAGGGAAACCTACGAGCAGTACTTC.

The gene calls are TRBV20-1 and TRBJ2-1; D perhaps matches TRBD2 (5 bases). The length of the CDR3 is 14 residues. Germline loops: CDR1 DFQATT, CDR2 SNEGSKA (reference sequence). Trimming took off 5 bases at V and 0 bases at J, with 11 bases between the two ends. The CDR3 spells CSAPERSSYNEQFF. The CDR3 DNA follows: TGCAGTGCTCCGGAGCGGAGCTCCTACAATGAGCAGTTCTTC.